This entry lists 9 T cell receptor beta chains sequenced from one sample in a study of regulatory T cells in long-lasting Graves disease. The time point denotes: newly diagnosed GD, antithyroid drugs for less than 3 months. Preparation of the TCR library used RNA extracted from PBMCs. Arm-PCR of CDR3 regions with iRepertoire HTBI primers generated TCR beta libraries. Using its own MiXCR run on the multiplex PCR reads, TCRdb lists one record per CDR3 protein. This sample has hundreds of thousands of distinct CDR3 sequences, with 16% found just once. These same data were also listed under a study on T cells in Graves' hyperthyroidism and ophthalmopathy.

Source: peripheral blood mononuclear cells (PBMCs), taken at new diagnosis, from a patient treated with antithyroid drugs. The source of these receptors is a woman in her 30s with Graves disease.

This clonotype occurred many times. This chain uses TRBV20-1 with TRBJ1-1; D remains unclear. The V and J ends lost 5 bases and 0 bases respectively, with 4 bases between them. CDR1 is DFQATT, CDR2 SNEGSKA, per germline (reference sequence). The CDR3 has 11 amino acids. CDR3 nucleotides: TGCAGTGCTTCCTTGAACACTGAAGCTTTCTTT. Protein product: CSASLNTEAFF.

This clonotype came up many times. The CDR3 reads CAWNEAMGQHYGYTF. In DNA form, the CDR3 reads TGTGCCTGGAACGAGGCTATGGGACAGCACTATGGCTACACCTTC. The rearrangement links TRBV30 to TRBJ1-2; TRBD1 aligns across 7 bases. Losses at the gene ends were 4 bases for V and 3 bases for J; bases not matched to a gene: 11. CDR1 GTSNPN and CDR2 SVGIG come from the germline V gene (reference sequence). The CDR3 is made up of 15 amino acids.

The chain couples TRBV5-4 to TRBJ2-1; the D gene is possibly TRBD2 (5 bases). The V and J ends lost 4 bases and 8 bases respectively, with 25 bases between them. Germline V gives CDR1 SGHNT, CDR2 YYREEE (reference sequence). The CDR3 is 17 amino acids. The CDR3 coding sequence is TGTGCCAGCAGCCCAAGTGGTATAGCGTACATTGGCCATGAGCAGTTCTTC. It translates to CASSPSGIAYIGHEQFF.

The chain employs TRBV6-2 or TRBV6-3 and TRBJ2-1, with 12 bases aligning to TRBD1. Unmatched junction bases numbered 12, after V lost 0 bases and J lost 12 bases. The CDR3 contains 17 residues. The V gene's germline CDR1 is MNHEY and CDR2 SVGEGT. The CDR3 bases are TGTGCCAGCAGTTACTCGAGTGGGACAGGGGGCACCGGGGGGCAGTTCTTC. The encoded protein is CASSYSSGTGGTGGQFF.

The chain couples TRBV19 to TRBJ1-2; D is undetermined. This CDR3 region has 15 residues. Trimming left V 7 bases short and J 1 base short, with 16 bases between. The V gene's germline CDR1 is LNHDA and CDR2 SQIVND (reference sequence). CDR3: CASTSTRVLNYGYTF. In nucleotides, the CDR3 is TGTGCCAGTACCTCGACTCGAGTTCTTAACTATGGCTACACCTTC. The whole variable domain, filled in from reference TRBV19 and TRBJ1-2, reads DGGITQSPKYLFRKEGQNVTLSCEQNLNHDAMYWYRQDPGQGLRLIYYSQIVNDFQKGDIAEGYSVSREKKESFPLTVTSAQKNPTAFYLCASTSTRVLNYGYTFGSGTRLTVV.

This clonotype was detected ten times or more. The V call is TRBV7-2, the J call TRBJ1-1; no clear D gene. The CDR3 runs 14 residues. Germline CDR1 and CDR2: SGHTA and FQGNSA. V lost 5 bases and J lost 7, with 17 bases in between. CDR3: CASSRTEKHFEAFF. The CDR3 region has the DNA TGTGCCAGCAGCCGGACGGAGAAACACTTTGAAGCTTTCTTT.

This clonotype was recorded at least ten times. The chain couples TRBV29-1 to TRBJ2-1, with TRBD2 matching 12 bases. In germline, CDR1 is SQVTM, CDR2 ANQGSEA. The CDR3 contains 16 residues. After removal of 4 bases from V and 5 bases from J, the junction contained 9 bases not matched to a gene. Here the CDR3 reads CSVAGTSGWSHNEQFF. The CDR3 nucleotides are TGCAGCGTTGCCGGGACTAGCGGGTGGTCTCACAATGAGCAGTTCTTC.

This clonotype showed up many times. This CDR3 reads CASSYTGSKSYTF. The DNA of the CDR3 is TGTGCCAGCAGTTACACAGGGAGTAAAAGCTACACCTTC. The chain couples TRBV6-5 to TRBJ1-2, with a possible D match to TRBD1 (6 bases). The CDR3 is 13 amino acids. V was clipped by 2 bases and J by 9 bases, with 13 bases between them. Germline V lookup: CDR1 MNHEY, CDR2 SVGAGI.

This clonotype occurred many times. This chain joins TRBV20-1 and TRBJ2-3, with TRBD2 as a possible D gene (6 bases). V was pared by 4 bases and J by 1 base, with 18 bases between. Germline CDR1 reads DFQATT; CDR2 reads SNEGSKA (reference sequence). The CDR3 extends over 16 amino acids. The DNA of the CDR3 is TGCAGTGCTAACCCTCTTTTCTGGGAGGGCACAGATACGCAGTATTTT. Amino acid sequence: CSANPLFWEGTDTQYF.